The 22 T cell receptor beta chains reported below all come from one sample, sequenced in a study of blood T cell repertoires in COVID-19. Clones were sequenced by immunoSEQ multiplex PCR, and TCRdb holds only the in-frame ones, with some missing. The profile shows 250,000 to 400,000 clones, 85% to 90% of them singletons. The sequencing sample was made of peripheral blood. These TCRs come from a woman aged 25 to 39 with COVID-19, enrolled during active disease.

The V gene is TRBV30, the J gene TRBJ1-1; 7 bases are a match to TRBD1. V lost 2 bases to trimming and J lost 1 base; unmatched junction nucleotides: 1. Germline V gives CDR1 GTSNPN, CDR2 SVGIG (reference sequence). The CDR3 covers 13 residues. This CDR3 is CAWSSGGNTEAFF. CDR3 sequence (DNA): TGTGCCTGGAGTTCAGGGGGGAACACTGAAGCTTTCTTT.

The V gene is TRBV19, the J gene TRBJ1-2, with 7 bases matching TRBD1. J gave up 4 bases and V 5 bases, and 10 bases lay outside the gene matches. Germline V gene data show CDR1 as LNHDA and CDR2 as SQIVND (reference sequence). The CDR3 extends over 15 amino acids. CDR3 in amino acids: CASSYRGPSVYGYTF. The CDR3 DNA follows: TGTGCCAGTAGTTACAGGGGCCCCTCCGTCTATGGCTACACCTTC.

V usage is TRBV6-1 and J usage is TRBJ1-4; 9 bases are a match to TRBD1. Germline trimming cut 3 bases from V and 5 bases from J; bases unmatched to any gene: 4. Germline V gives CDR1 MNHNS, CDR2 SASEGT. This CDR3 has 15 residues. CDR3 sequence: CASSDWGTGNEKLFF. CDR3 bases: TGTGCCAGCAGTGATTGGGGGACAGGGAATGAAAAACTGTTTTTT.

The rearrangement joins TRBV5-4 to TRBJ2-5; D might be TRBD2 (7 bases). This CDR3 contains 16 residues. With 0 bases removed from V and 6 bases from J, the gap between germline ends came to 18 bases. CDR1 is SGHNT and CDR2 is YYREEE in the germline V gene (reference sequence). The CDR3 sequence is CASSLEGGGRVKTQYF. As DNA, the CDR3 is TGTGCCAGCAGCTTGGAGGGGGGAGGGAGGGTAAAGACCCAGTACTTC.

The chain is built from TRBV5-6 and TRBJ2-3; 13 bases line up with TRBD2. V lost 4 bases, J lost 7 bases, and 6 bases stayed unmatched. Germline loops: CDR1 SGHDT, CDR2 YYEEEE. The CDR3 extends over 15 amino acids. The DNA of the CDR3 is TGTGCCAGCAGCACGGGACTAGCGGGATCATATACGCAGTATTTT. Protein sequence: CASSTGLAGSYTQYF. Full variable domain (remainder filled in from reference TRBV5-6 and TRBJ2-3): DAGVTQSPTHLIKTRGQQVTLRCSPKSGHDTVSWYQQALGQGPQFIFQYYEEEERQRGNFPDRFSGHQFPNYSSELNVNALLLGDSALYLCASSTGLAGSYTQYFGPGTRLTVL.

The chain is built from TRBV5-6 and TRBJ1-2, with TRBD1 as a possible D gene (6 bases). The CDR3 runs 16 residues. The V gene's germline CDR1 is SGHDT and CDR2 YYEEEE. Trimming stripped 1 base from V and 0 bases from J, with 13 bases between. The CDR3: CASSLLRTAANYGYTF. The CDR3 DNA reads as TGTGCCAGCAGCTTGCTTAGGACAGCAGCTAACTATGGCTACACCTTC.

The chain employs TRBV29-1 and TRBJ1-4; D is unclear. Germline CDR1 reads SQVTM; CDR2 reads ANQGSEA. The CDR3 has 15 residues. V lost 5 bases and J 1 base, leaving 14 bases between the germline ends. The DNA for the CDR3 is TGCAGCGTTAACCCCCTAACGGGAACTAATGAAAAACTGTTTTTT. Protein sequence: CSVNPLTGTNEKLFF.

The chain has TRBV6-1 and TRBJ1-2; TRBD1 aligns across 7 bases. V was clipped by 3 bases and J by 5 bases; unmatched bases: 9. Germline assignment: CDR1 MNHNS and CDR2 SASEGT. The CDR3 consists of 15 residues. The CDR3 sequence is CASSDSGTVQYGYTF. In nucleotides, the CDR3 is TGTGCCAGCAGTGATTCCGGGACAGTTCAATATGGCTACACCTTC.

The rearrangement links TRBV3-1 (or the pseudogene TRBV3-2) to TRBJ2-1; 7 nucleotides line up with TRBD2. With V trimmed by 0 bases and J by 6 bases, 5 bases remained unmatched. The germline CDR1 and CDR2 sequences are LGHDT and YNNKEL (reference sequence). The CDR3 runs 15 residues. In nucleotides, the CDR3 is TGTGCCAGCAGCCAAGAGCGGGGAGGGGTCAATGAGCAGTTCTTC. Its translation: CASSQERGGVNEQFF.

This sequence joins TRBV27 and TRBJ1-2; perhaps TRBD1 as D (5 bases). CDR3 length: 16 amino acids. Germline CDR1 is MNHEY and CDR2 is SMNVEV (reference sequence). Between the trimmed V and J ends, which lost 2 bases and 2 bases, there was a span of 15 bases. The DNA for the CDR3 is TGTGCCAGCAGTTTAAATGGGGCGACTTCCAACTATGGCTACACCTTC. Protein: CASSLNGATSNYGYTF.

The V call is TRBV29-1, the J call TRBJ2-5; maybe TRBD1 (6 bases). CDR3 length: 14 amino acids. The germline gives CDR1 SQVTM, CDR2 ANQGSEA. V lost 7 bases and J 2 bases, leaving 17 bases between the germline ends. CDR3 amino acids: CSAMVLGTQETQYF. The CDR3 nucleotides are TGCAGCGCTATGGTTTTGGGGACACAAGAGACCCAGTACTTC.

This clone was counted a single time. The chain joins TRBV19 to TRBJ1-2; tentatively, D is TRBD1 (6 bases). CDR3 length: 15 residues. V lost 5 bases to trimming and J lost 2 bases, with 15 bases between them. CDR1 LNHDA and CDR2 SQIVND come from the germline V gene (reference sequence). The CDR3 DNA is TGTGCCAGTAGTCCTCAGAACAGGGCAAACTATGGCTACACCTTC. Its protein is CASSPQNRANYGYTF.

V usage is TRBV30 and J usage is TRBJ1-5, with D unresolved. V was cut by 3 bases and J by 5 bases, with 11 bases left in between. The CDR3 runs 13 residues. Per germline, CDR1 GTSNPN and CDR2 SVGIG (reference sequence). CDR3 residues: CAWRSGGDQPQHF. For the CDR3, the DNA is TGTGCCTGGAGGTCGGGAGGCGATCAGCCCCAGCATTTT.

The chain is built from TRBV19 and TRBJ1-6; D is unclear. Germline V CDR1 and CDR2: LNHDA, SQIVND (reference sequence). The ends were cut back, 6 bases at V and 8 bases at J, with 8 bases in the middle. The CDR3 extends over 12 amino acids. The CDR3 coding sequence is TGTGCCAGTAGATTACGGGATTCACCCCTCCACTTT. As protein: CASRLRDSPLHF. Full variable domain (outside the CDR3, taken from reference TRBV19 and TRBJ1-6): DGGITQSPKYLFRKEGQNVTLSCEQNLNHDAMYWYRQDPGQGLRLIYYSQIVNDFQKGDIAEGYSVSREKKESFPLTVTSAQKNPTAFYLCASRLRDSPLHFGNGTRLTVT.

V is TRBV5-6 and J is TRBJ2-7, with a possible D match to TRBD1 (6 bases). The CDR3 is 17 residues long. Per germline, CDR1 SGHDT and CDR2 YYEEEE. The germline V and J ends were trimmed by 0 bases and 0 bases, with 16 bases remaining between them. As DNA, the CDR3 is TGTGCCAGCAGCTTGGCCCCAGGGGTCCCCCTCTCCTACGAGCAGTACTTC. This encodes CASSLAPGVPLSYEQYF. Variable domain in full (rest from reference TRBV5-6 and TRBJ2-7): DAGVTQSPTHLIKTRGQQVTLRCSPKSGHDTVSWYQQALGQGPQFIFQYYEEEERQRGNFPDRFSGHQFPNYSSELNVNALLLGDSALYLCASSLAPGVPLSYEQYFGPGTRLTVT.

V and J are TRBV25-1 and TRBJ1-2, with D unresolved. V shed 5 bases and J shed 5 bases, with 15 bases lying between them. The CDR3 runs 14 residues. From germline, CDR1 is MGHDK and CDR2 SYGVNS. The CDR3 coding sequence is TGTGCCAGCAGTAGCGTGACGGAATTATATGGCTACACCTTC. This codes for CASSSVTELYGYTF.

This chain joins TRBV6-5 and TRBJ2-7, with D uncertain. Germline loops: CDR1 MNHEY, CDR2 SVGAGI. V lost 7 bases and J lost 0, with 13 bases in between. The CDR3 runs 14 residues. In nucleotides, the CDR3 is TGTGCCAGCAAAGAAACTTTATCCTCCTACGAGCAGTACTTC. It translates to CASKETLSSYEQYF.

The chain joins TRBV19 to TRBJ2-2; 7 bases fit TRBD1. The CDR3 has 14 residues. Germline assignment: CDR1 LNHDA and CDR2 SQIVND (reference sequence). J was trimmed by 7 bases and V by 7 bases; bases with no gene match: 9. The CDR3 loop is CASTWTGSGGELFF. In DNA, the CDR3 is TGTGCCAGTACCTGGACAGGTTCCGGCGGGGAGCTGTTTTTT.

The chain carries TRBV6-5 and TRBJ1-1; D possibly corresponds to TRBD1 (5 bases). CDR3 length: 15 amino acids. In germline, CDR1 is MNHEY, CDR2 SVGAGI. V was shortened by 7 bases and J by 1 base, with 16 bases between the two germline ends. CDR3 protein: CASIPPGVENTEAFF. CDR3 sequence (DNA): TGTGCCAGCATCCCGCCGGGGGTTGAGAACACTGAAGCTTTCTTT.

The CDR3 here is CASSDLGTANYGYTF. The CDR3 region has the DNA TGTGCCAGCAGTGACCTAGGGACAGCTAACTATGGCTACACCTTC. V and J are TRBV6-4 and TRBJ1-2, with TRBD1 matching over 7 bases. V lost 2 bases to trimming and J lost 0 bases; unmatched junction nucleotides: 3. The CDR3 sequence is 15 residues long. Per the germline V gene, CDR1 is MRHNA and CDR2 is SNTAGT.

The genes are TRBV5-1 and TRBJ2-2, with TRBD2 matching 16 bases. Trimming took 4 bases from V and 7 from J; bases not matched to a gene: 7. This CDR3 has 17 residues. Germline V lookup: CDR1 SGHRS, CDR2 YFSETQ. The CDR3 sequence: CASSPGTSGRARGELFF. The CDR3 nucleotides are TGCGCCAGCAGCCCCGGGACTAGCGGGAGGGCTCGCGGGGAGCTGTTTTTT.

The V gene is TRBV10-3, the J gene TRBJ1-1; TRBD1 aligns across 8 bases. The germline V gene has CDR1 ENHRY and CDR2 SYGVKD. The length of the CDR3 is 13 residues. V was clipped by 5 bases and J by 6 bases; unmatched bases: 5. As DNA, the CDR3 is TGTGCCATCAGTAACGGACAGGGCTCTGAAGCTTTCTTT. This codes for CAISNGQGSEAFF.